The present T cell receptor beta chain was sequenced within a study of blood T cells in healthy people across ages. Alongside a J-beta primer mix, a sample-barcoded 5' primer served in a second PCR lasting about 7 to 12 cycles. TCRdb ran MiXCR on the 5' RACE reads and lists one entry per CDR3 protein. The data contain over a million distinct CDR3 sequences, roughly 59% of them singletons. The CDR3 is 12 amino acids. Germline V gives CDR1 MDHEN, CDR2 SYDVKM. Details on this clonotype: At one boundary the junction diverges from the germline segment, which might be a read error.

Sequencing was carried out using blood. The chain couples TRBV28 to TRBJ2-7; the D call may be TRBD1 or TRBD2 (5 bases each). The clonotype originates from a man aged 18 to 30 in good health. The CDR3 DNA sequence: TGTGCCAGCAGTCAGCAGGGAGACGATCAGTACTTC. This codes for CASSQQGDDQYF. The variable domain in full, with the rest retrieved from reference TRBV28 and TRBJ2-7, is DVKVTQSSRYLVKRTGEKVFLECVQDMDHENMFWYRQDPGLGLRLIYFSYDVKMKEKGDIPEGYSVSREKKERFSLILESASTNQTSMYLCASSQQGDDQYFGPGTRLTVT.